This TCR beta chain stems from a study of a mutant IDH1 vaccine in newly diagnosed glioma. Noted time point: week 11, during vaccination. The vaccine gave 300 ug of a 20-mer mutant IDH1 peptide subcutaneously per dose. Libraries were prepared by immunoSEQ multiplex PCR; TCRdb keeps only in-frame clonotypes and omits some of them. The repertoire holds about 52,000 clones, with about 91% as singletons. CDR1 is LNHDA, CDR2 SQIVND, per germline (reference sequence). The ends were cut back, 0 bases at V and 1 base at J, with 12 bases in the middle. This CDR3 is 16 amino acids long. In regard to this clone: The antigen remains undetermined.

The sequencing here drew on PBMCs, taken from a glioma patient whose treatment included an IDH1 peptide vaccine. The V call is TRBV19, the J call TRBJ1-1; no clear D. The source of this sequence is a man aged 45-60 years with glioma. CDR3 nucleotides: TGTGCCAGTAGTATAGATCTTGTAGCGCCGAACACTGAAGCTTTCTTT. The encoded protein is CASSIDLVAPNTEAFF.